This T cell receptor beta chain was sequenced during a study of shared clonotypes between healthy human individuals. Findings and caveats of the study: Rarefaction demonstrated incomplete sorted-subset sequencing despite large depth.

Turning to this clone: Its specificity is not known.

Positive CCR7 selection of CD45RO-negative cells yielded the naive CD8 cells, and terminally differentiated effector memory CD45RA+ cells were excluded. The healthy adult donors were HIV-negative and reported no recent acute infections or vaccinations. Produced via immunoSEQ multiplex PCR; TCRdb's table is partial and in-frame only. Seen here are millions of clones, roughly 91% observed once, and the top ten hold 1.5% to 2%. Germline lookup yields CDR1 MNHEY and CDR2 SMNVEV (reference sequence). This CDR3 has 14 amino acids. V was pared by 6 bases and J by 3 bases, with 8 bases of the junction left unmatched.

This chain connects TRBV27 to TRBJ2-7, with 7 bases lining up with TRBD1. Sequencing was done on a sample of naive CD8+ T cells from PBMCs. The source is a man between 18 and 29 years old in good health. Some clones in this sample may be carry-over from other donors' samples. As DNA, the CDR3 is TGTGCCAGCAGCCCATACAGGGGAAGCTACGAGCAGTACTTC. Its protein is CASSPYRGSYEQYF.